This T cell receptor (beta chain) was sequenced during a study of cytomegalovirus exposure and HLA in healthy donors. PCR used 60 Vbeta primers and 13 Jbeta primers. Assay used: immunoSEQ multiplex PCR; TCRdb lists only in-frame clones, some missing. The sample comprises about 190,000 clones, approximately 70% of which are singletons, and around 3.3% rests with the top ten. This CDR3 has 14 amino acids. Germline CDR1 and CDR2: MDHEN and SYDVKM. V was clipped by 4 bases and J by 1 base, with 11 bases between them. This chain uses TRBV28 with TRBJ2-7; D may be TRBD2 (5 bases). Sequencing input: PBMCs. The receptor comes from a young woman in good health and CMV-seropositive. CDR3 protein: CASSSRTVSYEQYF. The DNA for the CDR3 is TGTGCCAGCAGTTCAAGGACTGTTTCCTACGAGCAGTACTTC.